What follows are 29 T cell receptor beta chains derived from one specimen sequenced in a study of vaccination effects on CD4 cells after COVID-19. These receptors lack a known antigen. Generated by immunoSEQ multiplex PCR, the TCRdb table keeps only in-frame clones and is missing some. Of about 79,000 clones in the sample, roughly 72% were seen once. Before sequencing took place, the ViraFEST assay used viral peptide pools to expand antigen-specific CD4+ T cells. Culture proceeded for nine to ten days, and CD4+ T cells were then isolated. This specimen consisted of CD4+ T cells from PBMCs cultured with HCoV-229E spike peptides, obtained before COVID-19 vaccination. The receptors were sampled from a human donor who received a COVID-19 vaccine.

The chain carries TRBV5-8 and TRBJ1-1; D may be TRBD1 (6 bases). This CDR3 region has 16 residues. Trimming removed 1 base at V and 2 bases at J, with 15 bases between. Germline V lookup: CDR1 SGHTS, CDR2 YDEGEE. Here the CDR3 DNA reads TGTGCCAGCAGCTTGCGTGGGGGCGGGCGAAACACTGAAGCTTTCTTT. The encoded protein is CASSLRGGGRNTEAFF.

The CDR3 here is CASSPAGVGEQYV. The CDR3 region has the DNA TGTGCCAGCAGCCCAGCGGGGGTAGGGGAGCAGTACGTC. V and J are TRBV11-2 and TRBJ2-7, with 8 bases identical to TRBD2. V dropped 5 bases and J dropped 7; count of bases not matched to a gene: 7. The CDR3 covers 13 residues. Germline loops: CDR1 SGHAT, CDR2 FQNNGV.

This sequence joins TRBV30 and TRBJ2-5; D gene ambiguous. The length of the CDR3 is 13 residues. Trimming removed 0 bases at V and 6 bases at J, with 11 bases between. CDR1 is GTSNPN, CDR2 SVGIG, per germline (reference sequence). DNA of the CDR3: TGTGCCTGGAGTGTACTGGGGTGGAAGACCCAGTACTTC. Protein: CAWSVLGWKTQYF.

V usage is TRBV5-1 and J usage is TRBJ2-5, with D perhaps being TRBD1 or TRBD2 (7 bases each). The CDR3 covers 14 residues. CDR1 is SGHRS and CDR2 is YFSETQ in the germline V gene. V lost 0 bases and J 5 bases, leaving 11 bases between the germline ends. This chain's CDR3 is CASSLDRGGETQYF. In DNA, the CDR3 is TGCGCCAGCAGCTTGGACAGGGGAGGGGAGACCCAGTACTTC.

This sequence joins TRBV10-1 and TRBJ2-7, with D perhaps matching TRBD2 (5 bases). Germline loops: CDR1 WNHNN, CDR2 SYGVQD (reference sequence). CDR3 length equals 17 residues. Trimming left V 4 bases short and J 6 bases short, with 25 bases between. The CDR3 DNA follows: TGCGCCAGCAGTGGCCCCACTAGGCCCCCTAGGAGCCGCGAGCAGTACGTC. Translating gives CASSGPTRPPRSREQYV.

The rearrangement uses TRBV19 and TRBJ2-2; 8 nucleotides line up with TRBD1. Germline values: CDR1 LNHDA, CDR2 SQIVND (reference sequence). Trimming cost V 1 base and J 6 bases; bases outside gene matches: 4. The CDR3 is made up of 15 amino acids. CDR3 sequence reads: CASSIGTGIPGELFF. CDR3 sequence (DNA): TGTGCCAGTAGTATAGGGACAGGGATTCCCGGGGAGCTGTTTTTT.

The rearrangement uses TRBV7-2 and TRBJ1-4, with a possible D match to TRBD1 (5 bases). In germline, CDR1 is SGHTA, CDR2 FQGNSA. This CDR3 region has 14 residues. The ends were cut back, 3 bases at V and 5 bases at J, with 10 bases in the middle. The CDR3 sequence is CASSLGGLNEKLFF. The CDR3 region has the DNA TGTGCCAGCAGCTTGGGGGGACTCAATGAAAAACTGTTTTTT.

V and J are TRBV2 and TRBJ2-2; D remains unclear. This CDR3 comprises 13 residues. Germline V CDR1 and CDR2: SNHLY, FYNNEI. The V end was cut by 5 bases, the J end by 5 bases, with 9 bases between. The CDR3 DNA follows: TGTGCCAGCAGTAGACTGAGTACCGGGGAGCTGTTTTTT. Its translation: CASSRLSTGELFF.

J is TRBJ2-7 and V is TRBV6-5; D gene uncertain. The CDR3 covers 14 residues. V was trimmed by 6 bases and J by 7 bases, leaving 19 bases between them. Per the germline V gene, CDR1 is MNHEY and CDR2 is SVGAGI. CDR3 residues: CASRADQKRQEQYV. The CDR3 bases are TGTGCCAGCAGGGCCGACCAGAAAAGGCAAGAGCAGTACGTC.

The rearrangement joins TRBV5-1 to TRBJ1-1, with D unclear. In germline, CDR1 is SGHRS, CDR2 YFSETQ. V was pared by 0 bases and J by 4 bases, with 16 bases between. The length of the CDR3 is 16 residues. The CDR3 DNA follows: TGCGCCAGCAGCTTGGATGGGCCCTCACGGAGCACTGAAGCTTTCTTT. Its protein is CASSLDGPSRSTEAFF.

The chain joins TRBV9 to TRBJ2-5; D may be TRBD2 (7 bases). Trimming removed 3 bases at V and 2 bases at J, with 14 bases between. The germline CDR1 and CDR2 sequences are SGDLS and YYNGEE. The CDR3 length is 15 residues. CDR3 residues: CASSAYGRGQETQYF. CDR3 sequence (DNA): TGTGCCAGCAGCGCCTATGGGAGGGGGCAAGAGACCCAGTACTTC.

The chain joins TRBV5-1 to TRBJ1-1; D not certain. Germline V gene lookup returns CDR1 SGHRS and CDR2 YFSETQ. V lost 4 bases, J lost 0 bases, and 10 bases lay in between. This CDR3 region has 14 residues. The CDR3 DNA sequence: TGCGCCAGCAGCCCGGACGGATTGAACACTGAAGCTTTCTTT. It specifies CASSPDGLNTEAFF.

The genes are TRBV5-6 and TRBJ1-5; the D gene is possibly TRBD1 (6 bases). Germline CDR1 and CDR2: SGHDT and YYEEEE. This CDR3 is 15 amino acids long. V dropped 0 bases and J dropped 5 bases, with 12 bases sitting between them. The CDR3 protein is CASSLVGGGDQPQHF. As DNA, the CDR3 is TGTGCCAGCAGCTTGGTTGGAGGGGGAGATCAGCCCCAGCATTTT.

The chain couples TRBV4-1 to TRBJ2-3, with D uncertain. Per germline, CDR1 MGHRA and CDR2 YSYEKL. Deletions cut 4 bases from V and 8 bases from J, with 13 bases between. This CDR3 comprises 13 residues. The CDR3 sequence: CASSPPGLGTQYF. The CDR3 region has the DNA TGCGCCAGCAGCCCCCCCGGGTTAGGTACGCAGTATTTT.

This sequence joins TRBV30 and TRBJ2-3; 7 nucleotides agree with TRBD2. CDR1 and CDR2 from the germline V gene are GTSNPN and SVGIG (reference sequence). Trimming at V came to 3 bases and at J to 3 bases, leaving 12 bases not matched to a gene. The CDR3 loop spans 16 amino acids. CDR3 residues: CAWSLSYGGGTDTQYF. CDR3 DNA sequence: TGTGCCTGGAGCCTCTCGTATGGGGGGGGGACAGATACGCAGTATTTT. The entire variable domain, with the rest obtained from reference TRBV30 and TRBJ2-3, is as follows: SQTIHQWPATLVQPVGSPLSLECTVEGTSNPNLYWYRQAAGRGLQLLFYSVGIGQISSEVPQNLSASRPQDRQFILSSKKLLLSDSGFYLCAWSLSYGGGTDTQYFGPGTRLTVL.

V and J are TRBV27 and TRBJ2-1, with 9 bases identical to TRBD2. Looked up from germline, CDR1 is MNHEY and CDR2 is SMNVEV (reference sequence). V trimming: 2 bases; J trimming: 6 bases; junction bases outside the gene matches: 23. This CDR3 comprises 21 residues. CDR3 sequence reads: CASSLPPRWGRGGLVPNEQFF. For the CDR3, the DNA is TGTGCCAGCAGTTTACCTCCCCGATGGGGGCGGGGGGGCCTTGTTCCCAATGAGCAGTTCTTC.

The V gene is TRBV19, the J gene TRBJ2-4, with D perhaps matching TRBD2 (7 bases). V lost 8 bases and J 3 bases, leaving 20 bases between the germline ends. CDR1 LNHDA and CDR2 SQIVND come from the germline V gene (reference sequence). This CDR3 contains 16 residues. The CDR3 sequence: CASSAYEGGGKNIQYF. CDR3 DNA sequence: TGTGCCAGTTCCGCATATGAGGGGGGGGGCAAAAACATTCAGTACTTC.

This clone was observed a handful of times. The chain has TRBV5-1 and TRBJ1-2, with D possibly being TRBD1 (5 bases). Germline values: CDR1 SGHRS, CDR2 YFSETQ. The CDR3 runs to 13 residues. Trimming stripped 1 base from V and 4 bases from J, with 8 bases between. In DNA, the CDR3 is TGCGCCAGCAGCTTGTTCGGGGGCTATGGCTACACCTTC. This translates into CASSLFGGYGYTF.

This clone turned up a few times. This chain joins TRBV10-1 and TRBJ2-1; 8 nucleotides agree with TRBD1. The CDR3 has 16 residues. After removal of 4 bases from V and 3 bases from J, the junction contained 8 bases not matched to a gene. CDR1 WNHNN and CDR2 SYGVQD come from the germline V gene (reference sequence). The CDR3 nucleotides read TGCGCCAGCAGTGGTACAGGGGGAGGATACTACAATGAGCAGTTCTTC. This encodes CASSGTGGGYYNEQFF.

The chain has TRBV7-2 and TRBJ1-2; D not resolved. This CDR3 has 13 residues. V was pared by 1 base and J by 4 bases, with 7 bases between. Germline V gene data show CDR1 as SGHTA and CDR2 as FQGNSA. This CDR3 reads CASSLGQSYGYTF. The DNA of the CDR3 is TGTGCCAGCAGCTTAGGGCAGAGCTATGGCTACACCTTC.

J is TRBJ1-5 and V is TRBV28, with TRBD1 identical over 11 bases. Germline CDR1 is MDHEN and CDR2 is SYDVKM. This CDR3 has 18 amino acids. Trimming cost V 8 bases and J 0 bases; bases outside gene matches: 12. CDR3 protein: CASAFPGQGGYSNQPQHF. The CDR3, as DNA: TGTGCCAGCGCCTTTCCGGGACAGGGGGGATATAGCAATCAGCCCCAGCATTTT. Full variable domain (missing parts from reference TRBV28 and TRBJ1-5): DVKVTQSSRYLVKRTGEKVFLECVQDMDHENMFWYRQDPGLGLRLIYFSYDVKMKEKGDIPEGYSVSREKKERFSLILESASTNQTSMYLCASAFPGQGGYSNQPQHFGDGTRLSIL.

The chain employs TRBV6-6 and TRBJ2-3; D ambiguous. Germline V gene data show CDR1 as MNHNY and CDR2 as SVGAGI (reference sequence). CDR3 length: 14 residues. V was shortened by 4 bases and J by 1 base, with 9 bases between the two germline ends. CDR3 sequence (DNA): TGTGCCAGCAGTTTCCACATGGGCACAGATACGCAGTATTTT. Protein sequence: CASSFHMGTDTQYF.

The CDR3 is CASSQGRDRGPELGEQYV. CDR3 nucleotide sequence: TGTGCCAGCAGCCAAGGACGGGACAGGGGGCCGGAACTGGGTGAGCAGTACGTC. The gene calls are TRBV3-1 (or the pseudogene TRBV3-2) and TRBJ2-7; 12 positions agree with TRBD1. Per the germline V gene, CDR1 is LGHDT and CDR2 is YNNKEL (reference sequence). Germline trimming cut 1 base from V and 7 bases from J; bases unmatched to any gene: 14. This CDR3 spans 18 amino acids.

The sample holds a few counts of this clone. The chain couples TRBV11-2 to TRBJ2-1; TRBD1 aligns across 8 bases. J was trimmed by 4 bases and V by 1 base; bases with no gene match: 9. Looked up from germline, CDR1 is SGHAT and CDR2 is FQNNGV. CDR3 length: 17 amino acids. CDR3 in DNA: TGTGCCAGCAGCTTAGCCCCTCCAGGGGGCCAATACAATGAGCAGTTCTTC. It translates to CASSLAPPGGQYNEQFF.

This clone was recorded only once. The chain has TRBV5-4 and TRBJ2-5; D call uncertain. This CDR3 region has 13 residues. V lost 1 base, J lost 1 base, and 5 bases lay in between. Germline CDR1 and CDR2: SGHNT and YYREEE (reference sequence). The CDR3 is CASSLPSQETQYF. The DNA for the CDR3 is TGTGCCAGCAGCTTGCCCTCCCAAGAGACCCAGTACTTC.

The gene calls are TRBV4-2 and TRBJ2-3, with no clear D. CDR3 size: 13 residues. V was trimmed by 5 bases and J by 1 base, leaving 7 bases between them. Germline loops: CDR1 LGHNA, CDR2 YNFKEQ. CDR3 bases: TGTGCCAGCAGCGATCAGGGCACAGATACGCAGTATTTT. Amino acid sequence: CASSDQGTDTQYF.

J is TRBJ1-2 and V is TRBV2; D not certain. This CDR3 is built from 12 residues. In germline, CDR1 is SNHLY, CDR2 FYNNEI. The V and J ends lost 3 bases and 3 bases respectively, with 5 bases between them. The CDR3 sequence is CASSEGDYGYTF. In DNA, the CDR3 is TGTGCCAGCAGTGAGGGAGACTATGGCTACACCTTC.

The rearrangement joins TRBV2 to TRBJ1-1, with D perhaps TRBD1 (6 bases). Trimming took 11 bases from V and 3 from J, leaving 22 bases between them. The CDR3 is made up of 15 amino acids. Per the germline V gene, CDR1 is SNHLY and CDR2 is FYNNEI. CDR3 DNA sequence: TGTGCCCCAACAGCCGGGGGCATTTTCTACACTGAAGCTTTCTTT. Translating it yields CAPTAGGIFYTEAFF.

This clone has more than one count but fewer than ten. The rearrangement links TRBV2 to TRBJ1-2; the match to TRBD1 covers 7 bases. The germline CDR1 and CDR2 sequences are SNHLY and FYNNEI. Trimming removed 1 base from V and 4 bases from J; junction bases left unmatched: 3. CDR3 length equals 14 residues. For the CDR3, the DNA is TGTGCCAGCAGTGAAGGACAGGGCGCCTATGGCTACACCTTC. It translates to CASSEGQGAYGYTF.